A single sample gave rise to the 5 T cell receptor beta chains below, sequenced in a study of shared clonotypes between healthy human individuals. Generated by immunoSEQ multiplex PCR, the TCRdb table keeps only in-frame clones and is missing some. The repertoire holds a few million clones, with around nine tenths as singletons. The material sequenced was naive CD4+ T cells sorted from blood. Subset defined: CD45RA+ positively selected. These receptors came from a man aged 18 to 29 in good health.

The J gene is TRBJ1-1, the V gene TRBV11-3; 10 bases fit TRBD1. Germline V gives CDR1 SGHNT, CDR2 YENEEA. V lost 4 bases to trimming and J lost 3 bases; unmatched junction nucleotides: 2. The CDR3 has 14 residues. In DNA, the CDR3 is TGTGCCAGCAGCTCCGGACAGGGGGACACTGAAGCTTTCTTT. It yields the protein CASSSGQGDTEAFF.

The chain is built from TRBV10-3 and TRBJ2-7; 8 bases map to TRBD2. CDR1 and CDR2 (germline): ENHRY, SYGVKD. Trimming took 8 bases from V and 5 from J; bases not matched to a gene: 5. The length of the CDR3 is 12 residues. Written as DNA, the CDR3 is TGTGCCATCCGGGGGGGCATCGACGAGCAGTACTTC. Translated, it gives CAIRGGIDEQYF.

V is TRBV19 and J is TRBJ1-6; D not resolved. The CDR3 covers 15 residues. The germline CDR1 and CDR2 sequences are LNHDA and SQIVND (reference sequence). V was trimmed by 3 bases and J by 1 base, leaving 7 bases between them. Here the CDR3 DNA reads TGTGCCAGTAGTATCCAGGCTTCCTATAATTCACCCCTCCACTTT. The encoded protein is CASSIQASYNSPLHF.

In the case of this clone: In the same sample, other DNA sequences code for this CDR3. The V gene is TRBV5-1, the J gene TRBJ2-2, with D perhaps TRBD1 (6 bases). CDR3 length: 15 residues. The germline V and J ends were trimmed by 1 base and 5 bases, with 12 bases remaining between them. Looked up from germline, CDR1 is SGHRS and CDR2 is YFSETQ. CDR3 nucleotides: TGCGCCAGCAGCTTGTCAGGAAGGGGGACCGGGGAGCTGTTTTTT. Encoded protein: CASSLSGRGTGELFF.

This clone has a single count. This chain links TRBV5-1 with TRBJ1-6; D remains ambiguous. V was clipped by 3 bases and J by 3 bases, with 16 bases between them. In germline, CDR1 is SGHRS, CDR2 YFSETQ. The CDR3 length is 17 residues. Here the CDR3 DNA reads TGCGCCAGCAGCTACGTGGGAACGGGAAACTATAATTCACCCCTCCACTTT. It specifies CASSYVGTGNYNSPLHF. Combining the CDR3 with reference TRBV5-1 and TRBJ1-6 gives the whole variable domain KAGVTQTPRYLIKTRGQQVTLSCSPISGHRSVSWYQQTPGQGLQFLFEYFSETQRNKGNFPGRFSGRQFSNSRSEMNVSTLELGDSALYLCASSYVGTGNYNSPLHFGNGTRLTVT.